The following is a TCR beta chain sequence with its context. Samples were taken at baseline and on day 1 of cycles 4 and 7. This entry belongs to a study of OX40 agonist ivuxolimab in advanced cancers. Trimming shortened V by 1 base and J by 5 bases, and 13 bases separated the two germline ends. The CDR3 contains 15 residues. Germline CDR1 reads MNHNS; CDR2 reads SASEGT. Clones were sequenced by immunoSEQ multiplex PCR, and TCRdb holds only the in-frame ones, with some missing. The table includes 60,000 to 100,000 clones, approximately 80% detected once. The sample was CD4+ or CD8+ T cells sorted from blood, taken in a trial of the OX40 agonist ivuxolimab. This clonotype was sampled from an adult with an advanced solid tumor such as melanoma, head and neck, liver or kidney cancer. The rearrangement joins TRBV6-1 to TRBJ2-3; no clear D. CDR3 coding DNA: TGTGCCAGCAGTGAAGATCGGTTTGTTAGAGATACGCAGTATTTT. This gives the protein CASSEDRFVRDTQYF.